This T cell receptor beta chain was sequenced during a study of regulatory T cells in long-lasting Graves disease. Trimming removed 1 base at V and 0 bases at J, with 8 bases between. Germline-derived CDR1 and CDR2 are SGHRS and YFSETQ. This CDR3 is 16 amino acids long. Documented time point: newly diagnosed GD, antithyroid drugs for less than 3 months. PBMCs provided the RNA from which the TCR library was made. Arm-PCR of CDR3 regions with iRepertoire HTBI primers generated TCR beta libraries. Using its own MiXCR run on the multiplex PCR reads, TCRdb lists one record per CDR3 protein. The table includes 540,000 or so distinct CDR3 sequences, roughly 13% detected once. The same sample was also studied in work on T cells in Graves' hyperthyroidism and ophthalmopathy. From that study: Graves' hyperthyroidism without ophthalmopathy progression within 18 months was termed stable. Aged 18 to 65, the patients had hyperthyroidism that was newly diagnosed and had lasted under 2 months. During a first-round RT-PCR of the TCR CDR3, the HTBI primer set was used. The majority of expanded thyroid clonotypes above 0.001 also appeared in blood.

The chain employs TRBV5-1 and TRBJ1-6, with D unresolved. The TCR originated in a young man with Graves disease. The specimen was peripheral blood mononuclear cells (PBMCs), collected at new diagnosis, from a patient treated with antithyroid drugs. This chain's CDR3 is CASSLYGISYNSPLHF. In DNA, the CDR3 is TGCGCCAGCAGCTTGTACGGGATCTCCTATAATTCACCCCTCCACTTT.